This T cell receptor (beta chain) was observed in a study of human T cells and chemical hapten exposure (TCRdb year 2021). In the study overall: For sensitization, 2% DPC in acetone was applied to a 2 cm by 2 cm area of upper inner arm skin. Throughout the study period of approximately 23 weeks, patients also received therapeutic DPC doses to the scalp every week. Patch testing on the upper back used Finn chambers containing 0.01% DPC, with scoring done after 6 days according to International Contact Dermatitis Research Group standards. Alopecia areata with under or over 50% scalp involvement, alopecia totalis and alopecia universalis were represented in the patient cohort, which was mostly female. The libraries were sequenced as a pool, and the TCR yield per sample differed mostly because of small variations in library volumes within the pool. Peripheral blood TCR repertoire changes were tracked in vivo in alopecia patients during primary and secondary sensitization to the hapten diphenylcyclopropenone (DPC). Blood was sampled from patients pre-sensitization (week 0) and at 2, 6 and about 24 weeks after DPC sensitization. For TCR sequencing, blood came from 25 to 35 alopecia patients at anywhere from one to four time points (pre-sensitization, 2, 6 and 24 weeks). Results the study describes overall, beyond this receptor: Patch test score correlated positively with the number of PT1 expanded TCRs, reaching significance at thresholds 8, 16 and 32 but not at 4. Compared with pre-sensitization or healthy control sets, expanded TCRs formed significantly more large CDR3 similarity clusters, which is consistent with antigen-driven responses. Alopecia, a presumed autoimmune disease, was present in all patients, so the immune response of the patients might differ from that of healthy individuals. Repeated subsampling changed both the strength of the expansion versus patch-test correlation and the threshold at which the correlation became significant. No change with DPC sensitization was found in the number of TCRs above 1 in 1000 frequency, and no evidence of global repertoire structure alterations was found.

This clonotype was picked up many times. Its cognate antigen has yet to be identified. Within one base of it there is no much larger clone, and no base qualities were kept. The receptor library was made with RACE. The instrument was a NextSeq 500. During library preparation, unique molecular identifiers were attached to individual cDNA molecules so that TCRs could be counted in a quantitative, reproducible way. For every blood RNA sample, sequencing covered both the TCR alpha and TCR beta chains. Under the source paper's analysis protocol: The median number of TCRs per sample was roughly 98,000, ranging from roughly 23,224 to 690,600. The Decombinator software suite was used to annotate the V, J and CDR3 of the TCR reads. To make PS versus PT1 abundance plots, every sample was subsampled to the same number of TCRs (28,000). Expanded TCRs were defined as absent before sensitization and observed at least eight times at the 2-week time point. Clones were called with MiXCR by TCRdb after fastp trimmed the public reads at Q25, and only in-frame beta chains were retained. Here each entry gathers all rows of one CDR3 protein and keeps the most common genes and DNA. These V and J calls are TCRdb output, not the study's own analysis. The sample yields approximately 57,000 distinct CDR3 sequences; 9.3% were counted once. Jointly, the top ten make up 10% to 15% of the sample.

The time point label, as the study defines it: patch test 1, 2 weeks after DPC sensitization. This specimen's treatment or condition label, interpreted: therapeutic diphenylcyclopropenone sensitization with weekly scalp DPC. At each patch-test visit, blood was drawn before the patch test was applied. Eligible patients were aged 18 to 70, diagnosed with alopecia, deemed suitable for DPC therapy, and excluded if pregnant. Total RNA was isolated from unfractionated whole blood collected in Tempus Blood RNA tubes. Based on the germline V gene, the CDR1 and CDR2 sequences are KGHDR and SFDVKD. The junction shows trimming of 4 bases on V and 7 bases on J, and the gene matches do not reach 6 bases of it. The CDR3, cysteine through phenylalanine, is 14 amino acids long. Only the CDR3 DNA stays, 42 bases, in frame from base 1.

This chain is built from TRBV24-1 and TRBJ2-5, with 9 junctional bases fitting TRBD1. Source: whole blood, taken in connection with sensitization to the hapten diphenylcyclopropenone (DPC). This clonotype was obtained from a middle-aged woman with alopecia areata. Some clones in this sample may be carry-over from other donors' samples. The DNA is as follows: TGTGCCACCAGTGACCCGGGACAGGGCGGGACCCAGTACTTC. The encoded protein is CATSDPGQGGTQYF.